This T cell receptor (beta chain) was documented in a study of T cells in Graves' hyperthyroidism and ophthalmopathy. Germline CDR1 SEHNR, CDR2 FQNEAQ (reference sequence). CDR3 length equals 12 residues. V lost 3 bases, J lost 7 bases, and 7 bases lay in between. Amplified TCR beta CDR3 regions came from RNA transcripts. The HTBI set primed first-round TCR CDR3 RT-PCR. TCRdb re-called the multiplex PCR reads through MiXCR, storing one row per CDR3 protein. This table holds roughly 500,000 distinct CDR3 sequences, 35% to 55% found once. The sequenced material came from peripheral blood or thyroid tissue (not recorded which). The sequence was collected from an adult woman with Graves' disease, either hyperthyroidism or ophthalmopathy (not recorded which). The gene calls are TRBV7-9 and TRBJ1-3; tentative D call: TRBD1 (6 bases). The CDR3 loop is CASSFQGNTIYF. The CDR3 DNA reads TGTGCCAGCAGCTTCCAGGGGAACACCATATATTTT.